Listed below are T cell receptor beta chains from one sample, sequenced in a study of TIL therapy for anti-PD-1-resistant metastatic lung cancer. This table comes from immunoSEQ multiplex PCR, and its TCRdb copy is limited to in-frame clones, with some not included. The repertoire holds around 20,000 clones, with over 75% as singletons. The specimen comprised blood, sampled at baseline. The receptors stem from a person aged 30 to 80 with non-small cell lung cancer. Both conserved end residues are part of each CDR3. A D gene is named only where the DNA matches it firmly. Some rows mark clone size as missing; the rest say once, few, many or name a class of expanded clone.

TRBD2,TRBV19,16,-,TRBJ2-1,CASSIRTSGGSNEQFF,TGTGCCAGTAGTATCCGGACTAGCGGGGGGAGCAATGAGCAGTTCTTC
-,TRBV6-5,13,-,TRBJ1-2,CASSQWVYYGYTF,TGTGCCAGCAGCCAGTGGGTATACTATGGCTACACCTTC
-,TRBV7-8,14,-,TRBJ1-5,CASSLTGSNQPQHF,TGTGCCAGCAGCTTAACAGGGAGCAATCAGCCCCAGCATTTT
TRBD2,TRBV19,16,once,TRBJ2-3,CASSPQTSGGTDTQYF,TGTGCCAGTAGTCCTCAGACTAGCGGGGGCACAGATACGCAGTATTTT
-,TRBV2,14,-,TRBJ2-5,CASNVAAAQETQYF,TGTGCCAGCAACGTGGCCGCGGCTCAAGAGACCCAGTACTTC
-,TRBV5-6,14,few,TRBJ1-2,CASSRQDFNYGYTF,TGTGCCAGCTCTAGACAGGACTTTAACTATGGCTACACCTTC
-,TRBV23-1,17,once,TRBJ2-7,CASSHPLPGFGRYEQYF,TGCGCCAGCAGTCACCCCTTACCCGGGTTCGGTCGGTACGAGCAGTACTTC
TRBD2,TRBV5-1,18,-,TRBJ2-3,CASSQGLAGGPYTDTQYF,TGCGCCAGCAGCCAGGGACTAGCGGGAGGACCATACACAGATACGCAGTATTTT
-,TRBV28,14,-,TRBJ1-1,CASSVQGLGAEAFF,TGTGCCAGCAGTGTCCAGGGTCTTGGCGCTGAAGCTTTCTTT
-,TRBV28,13,-,TRBJ1-2,CASRTIDKRGYTF,TGTGCCAGCAGAACCATCGACAAACGGGGCTACACCTTC
-,TRBV28,13,-,TRBJ1-1,CASSLPQGPAAFF,TGTGCCAGCAGTTTACCCCAGGGACCCGCTGCTTTCTTT
-,TRBV7-3,14,-,TRBJ1-2,CASSPAGTAYGYTF,TGTGCCAGCAGCCCCGCCGGGACCGCCTATGGCTACACCTTC
-,TRBV11-2,15,once,TRBJ2-4,CASSFTLRTKNIQYF,TGTGCCAGCAGCTTCACCCTAAGGACCAAAAACATTCAGTACTTC
-,TRBV2,14,-,TRBJ2-1,CASSERLGYNEQFF,TGTGCCAGCAGTGAAAGGTTGGGGTACAATGAGCAGTTCTTC
-,TRBV6-5,13,-,TRBJ2-7,CASSYSNRDEQYF,TGTGCCAGCAGTTACTCGAATAGGGACGAGCAGTACTTC
-,TRBV27,15,-,TRBJ2-5,CASSLSGRGQETQYF,TGTGCCAGCAGTTTAAGTGGACGTGGCCAAGAGACCCAGTACTTC
TRBD1,TRBV5-5,15,-,TRBJ2-7,CASSPDRALPNEQYF,TGTGCCAGCAGCCCGGACAGGGCATTACCCAACGAGCAGTACTTC
TRBD2,TRBV30,15,-,TRBJ2-5,CAWSSPSGAGRTQYF,TGTGCCTGGAGTTCCCCTAGCGGGGCTGGAAGGACCCAGTACTTC
TRBD1,TRBV20-1,14,-,TRBJ1-2,CSASRQGGDYGYTF,TGCAGTGCTAGTCGGCAGGGGGGGGACTATGGCTACACCTTC
-,TRBV25-1,13,-,TRBJ1-3,CASRGHSGNTIYF,TGTGCCAGCAGGGGCCACTCTGGAAACACCATATATTTT
TRBD2,TRBV10-1,12,-,TRBJ2-1,CASGIGRGEQFF,TGCGCCAGCGGGATCGGGAGGGGGGAGCAGTTCTTC
-,TRBV29-1,14,-,TRBJ1-2,CSVEDWQSSMATTF,TGCAGCGTTGAGGACTGGCAGTCCTCTATGGCTACAACCTTC